The rows below give T cell receptor beta chains drawn from one sample of a study of beta chain features in type 1 diabetes. Produced via immunoSEQ multiplex PCR; TCRdb's table is partial and in-frame only. The table lists about 700,000 clones, roughly 12% of them singletons. Source material: naive CD4+ T cells from blood. The receptors stem from a man between 18 and 29 years old with type 1 diabetes. The conserved cysteine and the conserved F or W are not part of the CDR3 here. A D gene is named only where the DNA matches it firmly. Only some rows state a clone size, as once, few, many or a class for expanded clones.

d_gene	j_gene	v_gene	abundance	CDR3aa
NA	TRBJ2-3	TRBV7-6	NA	ASSLQESDTDTQY
NA	TRBJ2-7	TRBV9	NA	ASSFSALPVEQY
TRBD1	TRBJ2-7	TRBV30	NA	AWAGQGSYEQY
NA	TRBJ1-2	TRBV9	few	ASSVEHNYGYT
NA	TRBJ1-1	TRBV7-9	few	ASSLSGLVGTEAF
NA	TRBJ1-5	TRBV30	NA	AWSPGRGNQPQH
NA	TRBJ1-1	TRBV14	NA	ASSQPRAGDTEAF
NA	TRBJ2-3	TRBV9	NA	ASSVAGSASTDTQY
TRBD1	TRBJ1-2	TRBV28	NA	ASSLTGKSGYT
NA	TRBJ1-1	TRBV4-2	NA	ASSQDGAAEHTEAF
NA	TRBJ2-7	TRBV7-8	NA	ASSLRKGLSDEQY
NA	TRBJ2-5	TRBV6-5	few	ASSSHSTGWETQY
TRBD1	TRBJ1-2	TRBV6-5	few	ASRAPQGEGGYT
TRBD1	TRBJ1-2	TRBV30	NA	AWSTWDRGNYGYT
NA	TRBJ2-5	TRBV30	few	AWTSGPSQETQY
NA	TRBJ1-5	TRBV6-5	few	ASSSDLRGQPQH
NA	TRBJ2-5	TRBV5-1	few	ASSLVAGSLRTQY
NA	TRBJ2-2	TRBV15	NA	ATSRFGTANTGELF
NA	TRBJ2-5	TRBV18	NA	ASSAQNSRTGETQY
NA	TRBJ1-5	TRBV21-1	NA	ASNPGPNQPQH
NA	TRBJ1-1	TRBV28	NA	ASSFSITEAF
NA	TRBJ2-1	TRBV18	few	ASSRSFKGYNEQF
NA	TRBJ2-2	TRBV6-1	few	ASSEGSSTGELF
NA	TRBJ2-7	TRBV28	NA	ASTEVGEQY
NA	TRBJ2-5	TRBV5-1	NA	ASSYGSLASVGAETQY
NA	TRBJ2-6	TRBV6-4	few	ASLRPGHPSGANVLT